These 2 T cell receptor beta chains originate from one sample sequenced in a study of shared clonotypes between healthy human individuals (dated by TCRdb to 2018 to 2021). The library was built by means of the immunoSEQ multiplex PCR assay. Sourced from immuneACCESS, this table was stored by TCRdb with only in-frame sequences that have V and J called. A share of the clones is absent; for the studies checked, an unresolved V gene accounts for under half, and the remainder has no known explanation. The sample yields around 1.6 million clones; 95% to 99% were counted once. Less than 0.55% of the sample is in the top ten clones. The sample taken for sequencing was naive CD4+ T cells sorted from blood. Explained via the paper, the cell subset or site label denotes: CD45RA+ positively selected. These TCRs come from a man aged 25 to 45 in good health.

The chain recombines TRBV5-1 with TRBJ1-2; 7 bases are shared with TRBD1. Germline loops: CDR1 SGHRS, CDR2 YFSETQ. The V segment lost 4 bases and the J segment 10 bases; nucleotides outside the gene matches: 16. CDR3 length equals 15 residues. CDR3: CASSTPQGPIGDYTF. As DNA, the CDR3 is TGCGCCAGCAGCACGCCACAGGGGCCTATAGGAGACTACACCTTC.

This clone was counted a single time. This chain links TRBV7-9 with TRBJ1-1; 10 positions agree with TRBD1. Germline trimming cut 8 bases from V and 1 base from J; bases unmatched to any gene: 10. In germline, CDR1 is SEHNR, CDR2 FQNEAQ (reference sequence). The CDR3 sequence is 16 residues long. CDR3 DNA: TGTGCCAGCTTCATCGGGACAGGGGTAACGAACACTGAAGCTTTCTTT. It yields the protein CASFIGTGVTNTEAFF.